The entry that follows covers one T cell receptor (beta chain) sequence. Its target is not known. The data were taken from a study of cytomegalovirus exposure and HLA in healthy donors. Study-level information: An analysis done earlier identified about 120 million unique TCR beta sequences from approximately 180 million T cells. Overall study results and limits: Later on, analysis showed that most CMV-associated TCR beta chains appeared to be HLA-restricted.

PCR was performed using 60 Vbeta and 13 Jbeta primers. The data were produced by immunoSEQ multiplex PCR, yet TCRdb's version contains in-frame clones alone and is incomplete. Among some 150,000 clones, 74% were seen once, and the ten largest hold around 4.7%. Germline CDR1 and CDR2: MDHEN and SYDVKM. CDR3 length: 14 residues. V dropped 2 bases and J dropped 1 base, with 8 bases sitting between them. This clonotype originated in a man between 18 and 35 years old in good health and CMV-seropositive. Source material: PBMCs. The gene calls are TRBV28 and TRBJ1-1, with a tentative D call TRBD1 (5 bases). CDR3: CASSLRGTNTEAFF. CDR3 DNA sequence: TGTGCCAGCAGTTTAAGGGGCACGAACACTGAAGCTTTCTTT.